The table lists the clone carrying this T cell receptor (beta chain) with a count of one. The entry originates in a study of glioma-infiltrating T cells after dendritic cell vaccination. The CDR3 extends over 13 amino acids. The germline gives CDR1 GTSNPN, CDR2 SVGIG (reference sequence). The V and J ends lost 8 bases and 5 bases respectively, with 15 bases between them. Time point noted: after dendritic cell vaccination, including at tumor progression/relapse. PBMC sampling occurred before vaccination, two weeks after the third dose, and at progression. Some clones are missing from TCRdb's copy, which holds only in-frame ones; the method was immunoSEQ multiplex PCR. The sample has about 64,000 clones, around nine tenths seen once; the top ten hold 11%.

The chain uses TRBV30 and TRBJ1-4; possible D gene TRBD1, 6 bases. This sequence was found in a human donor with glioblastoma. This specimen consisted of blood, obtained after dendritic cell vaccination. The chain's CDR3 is CAAKQGTNEKLFF. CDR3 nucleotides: TGTGCCGCCAAACAGGGAACCAATGAAAAACTGTTTTTT.